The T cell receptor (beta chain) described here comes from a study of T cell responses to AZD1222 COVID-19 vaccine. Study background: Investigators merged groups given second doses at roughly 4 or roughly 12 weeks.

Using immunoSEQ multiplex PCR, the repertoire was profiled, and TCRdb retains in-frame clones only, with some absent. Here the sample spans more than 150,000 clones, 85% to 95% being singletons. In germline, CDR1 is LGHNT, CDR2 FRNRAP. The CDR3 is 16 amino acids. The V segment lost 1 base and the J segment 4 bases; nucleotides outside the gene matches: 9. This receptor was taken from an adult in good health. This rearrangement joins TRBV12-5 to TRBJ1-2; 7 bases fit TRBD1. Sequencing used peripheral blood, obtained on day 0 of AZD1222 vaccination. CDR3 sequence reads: CASGLATGVVGYGYTF. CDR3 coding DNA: TGTGCTAGTGGTTTGGCAACAGGGGTGGTGGGCTATGGCTACACCTTC.